This TCR beta chain is drawn from a study of T-cell memory formation after mild COVID-19. Study as a whole: The two donors had largely donor-specific TCR clusters. General observations from the study: Clones that contracted clustered mainly in CM and EM if CD4+ and in EMRA if CD8+.

The length of the CDR3 is 14 residues. Germline loops: CDR1 SGHNT, CDR2 YENEEA. The V and J ends lost 2 bases and 8 bases respectively, with 12 bases between them. One entry per CDR3 protein, called by TCRdb with MiXCR from the 5' RACE reads. The sample contains around 440,000 distinct CDR3 sequences, 18% of which appear only once. Details on this clonotype: Its matching antigen is unknown.

The clonotype comes from an adult woman who had mild COVID-19 (a few samples of this study predate the infection). Cell type and time point are not known. The chain combines TRBV11-3 with TRBJ2-2; maybe TRBD1 (5 bases). Sequences were obtained from PBMCs or a T cell subset sorted from them (not recorded which). The CDR3 DNA follows: TGTGCCAGCAGCTTATATGAGTACAGGGGGGAGCTGTTTTTT. Translation gives CASSLYEYRGELFF.